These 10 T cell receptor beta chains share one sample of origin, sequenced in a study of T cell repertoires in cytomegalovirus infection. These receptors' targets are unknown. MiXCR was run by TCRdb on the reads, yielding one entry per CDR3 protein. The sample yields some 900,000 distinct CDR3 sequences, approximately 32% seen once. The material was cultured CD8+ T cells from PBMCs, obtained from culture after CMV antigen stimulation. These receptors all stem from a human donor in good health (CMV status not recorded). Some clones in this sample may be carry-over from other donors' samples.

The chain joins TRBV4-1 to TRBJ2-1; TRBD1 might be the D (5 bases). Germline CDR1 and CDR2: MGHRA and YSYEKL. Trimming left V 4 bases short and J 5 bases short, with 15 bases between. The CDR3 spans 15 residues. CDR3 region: CASSPLRQGNNEQFF. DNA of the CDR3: TGCGCCAGCAGCCCTCTGAGGCAGGGAAACAATGAGCAGTTCTTC.

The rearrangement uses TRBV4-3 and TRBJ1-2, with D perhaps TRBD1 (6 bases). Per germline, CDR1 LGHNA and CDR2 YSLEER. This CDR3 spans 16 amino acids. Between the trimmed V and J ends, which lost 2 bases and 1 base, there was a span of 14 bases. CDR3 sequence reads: CASSQTGGGLNYGYTF. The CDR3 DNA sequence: TGCGCCAGCAGCCAAACTGGGGGGGGGCTTAACTATGGCTACACCTTC.

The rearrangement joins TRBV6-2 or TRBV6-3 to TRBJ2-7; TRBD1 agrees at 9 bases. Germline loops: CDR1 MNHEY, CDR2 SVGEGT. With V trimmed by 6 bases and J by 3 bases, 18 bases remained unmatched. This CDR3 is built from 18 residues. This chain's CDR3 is CASSPNRDRVLGGYEQYV. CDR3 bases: TGTGCCAGCAGCCCAAACCGGGACAGGGTATTAGGAGGCTACGAGCAGTACGTC.

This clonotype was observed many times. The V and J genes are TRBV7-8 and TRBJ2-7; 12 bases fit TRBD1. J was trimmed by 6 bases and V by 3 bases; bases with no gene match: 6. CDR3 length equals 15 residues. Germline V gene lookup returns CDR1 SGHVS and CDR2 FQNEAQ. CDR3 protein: CASSFSGTGGAEQYF. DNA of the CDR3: TGTGCCAGCAGCTTCTCCGGGACAGGGGGCGCCGAGCAGTACTTC.

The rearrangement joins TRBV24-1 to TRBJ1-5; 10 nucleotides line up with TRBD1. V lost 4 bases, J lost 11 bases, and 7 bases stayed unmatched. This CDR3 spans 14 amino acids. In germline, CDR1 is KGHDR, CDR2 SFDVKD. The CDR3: CATSDRDRGWAQHF. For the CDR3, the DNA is TGTGCCACCAGTGACCGGGACAGGGGATGGGCCCAGCATTTT.

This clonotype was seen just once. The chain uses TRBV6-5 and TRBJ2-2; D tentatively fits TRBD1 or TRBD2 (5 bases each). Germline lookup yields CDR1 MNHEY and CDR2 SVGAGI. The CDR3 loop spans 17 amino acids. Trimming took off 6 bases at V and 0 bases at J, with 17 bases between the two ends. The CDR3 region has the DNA TGTGCCAGCAGACGAATCTACAGGACTCCGAACACCGGGGAGCTGTTTTTT. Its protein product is CASRRIYRTPNTGELFF.

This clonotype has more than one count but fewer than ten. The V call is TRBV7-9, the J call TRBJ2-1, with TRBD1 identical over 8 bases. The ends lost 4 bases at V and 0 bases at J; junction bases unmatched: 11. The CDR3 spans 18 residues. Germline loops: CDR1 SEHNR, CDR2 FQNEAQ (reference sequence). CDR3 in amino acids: CASSSLTGVKGSYNEQFF. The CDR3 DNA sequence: TGTGCCAGCAGCTCCCTGACAGGGGTGAAAGGCTCCTACAATGAGCAGTTCTTC.

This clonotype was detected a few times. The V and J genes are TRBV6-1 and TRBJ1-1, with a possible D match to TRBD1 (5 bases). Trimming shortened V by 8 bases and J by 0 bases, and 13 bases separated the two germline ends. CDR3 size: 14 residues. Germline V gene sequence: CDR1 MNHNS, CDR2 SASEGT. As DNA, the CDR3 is TGTGCCAGCGGGGGTGGCTCGATGAACACTGAAGCTTTCTTT. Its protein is CASGGGSMNTEAFF.

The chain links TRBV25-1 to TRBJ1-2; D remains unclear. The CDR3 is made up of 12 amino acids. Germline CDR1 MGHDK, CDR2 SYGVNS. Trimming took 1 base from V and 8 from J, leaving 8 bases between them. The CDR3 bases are TGTGCCAGCAGTGAATTGGGAGAAGGCTACACCTTC. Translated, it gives CASSELGEGYTF.

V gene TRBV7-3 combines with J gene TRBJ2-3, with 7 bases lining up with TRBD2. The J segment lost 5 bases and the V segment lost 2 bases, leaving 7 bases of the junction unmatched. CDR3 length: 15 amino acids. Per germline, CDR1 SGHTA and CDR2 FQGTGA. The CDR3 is CASSLLGGKGDTQYF. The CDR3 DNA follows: TGTGCCAGCAGCTTACTCGGGGGGAAGGGAGATACGCAGTATTTT.